This TCR beta chain was recorded in a study of control samples from healthy donors and cancer patients. Germline values: CDR1 KGHDR, CDR2 SFDVKD. Losses at the gene ends were 2 bases for V and 2 bases for J; bases not matched to a gene: 2. The CDR3 consists of 15 residues. Some clones are missing from TCRdb's copy, which holds only in-frame ones; the method was immunoSEQ multiplex PCR. The repertoire consists of over 100,000 clones, with around 90% occurring once and the leading ten covering less than 6%. The sequence came from a man between 18 and 35 years old in good health. The V call is TRBV24-1, the J call TRBJ1-3, with 7 bases that match TRBD1. The material sequenced was blood. The CDR3: CATSDWGTAGNTIYF. CDR3 DNA: TGTGCCACCAGTGATTGGGGGACAGCTGGAAACACCATATATTTT.